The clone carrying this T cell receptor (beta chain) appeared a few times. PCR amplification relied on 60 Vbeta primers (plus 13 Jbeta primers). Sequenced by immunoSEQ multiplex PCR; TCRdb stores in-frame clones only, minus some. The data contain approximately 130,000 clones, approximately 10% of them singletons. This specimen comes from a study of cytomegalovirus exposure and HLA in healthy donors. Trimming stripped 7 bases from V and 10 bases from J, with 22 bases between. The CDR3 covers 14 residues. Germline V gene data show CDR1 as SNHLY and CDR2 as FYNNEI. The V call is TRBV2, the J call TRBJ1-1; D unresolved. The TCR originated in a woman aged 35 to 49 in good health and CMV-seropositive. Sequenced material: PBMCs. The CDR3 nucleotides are TGTGCCAGCAATCAAGCAAATCCGGGAGATCGAGCTTTCTTT. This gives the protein CASNQANPGDRAFF. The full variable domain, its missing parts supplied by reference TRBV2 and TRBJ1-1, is EPEVTQTPSHQVTQMGQEVILRCVPISNHLYFYWYRQILGQKVEFLVSFYNNEISEKSEIFDDQFSVERPDGSNFTLKIRSTKLEDSAMYFCASNQANPGDRAFFGQGTRLTVV.